This entry lists 8 T cell receptor beta chains sequenced from one sample in a study of blood T cell repertoires in COVID-19. The data were produced by immunoSEQ multiplex PCR, yet TCRdb's version contains in-frame clones alone and is incomplete. The profile covers roughly 250,000 clones, with approximately 86% appearing a single time and roughly 0.94% taken by the ten largest. Sequenced material: peripheral blood. The receptors stem from a human donor with COVID-19, enrolled during active disease. The donor label of this sample is uncertain.

The V gene is TRBV4-1, the J gene TRBJ2-5; 7 bases are a match to TRBD2. In germline, CDR1 is MGHRA, CDR2 YSYEKL. The CDR3 is 16 residues long. Trimming removed 0 bases from V and 3 bases from J; junction bases left unmatched: 7. CDR3 residues: CASSQDLVAGKETQYF. In DNA, the CDR3 is TGCGCCAGCAGCCAAGATCTGGTAGCGGGTAAAGAGACCCAGTACTTC.

This clone showed up just once. This chain connects TRBV6-5 to TRBJ1-2, with 12 bases matching TRBD1. The CDR3 contains 12 residues. In germline, CDR1 is MNHEY, CDR2 SVGAGI. Unmatched junction bases numbered 2, after V lost 7 bases and J lost 8 bases. CDR3 nucleotide sequence: TGTGCCAGCACCGGGACAGGGGGCGGCTACACCTTC. Encoded protein: CASTGTGGGYTF.

In this sample, this clone turned up a few times. The chain joins TRBV7-2 to TRBJ1-2, with D uncertain. Per the germline V gene, CDR1 is SGHTA and CDR2 is FQGNSA. V was clipped by 9 bases and J by 5 bases, with 19 bases between them. There are 14 residues in the CDR3. Here the CDR3 reads CASTKVRRTYGYTF. For the CDR3, the DNA is TGTGCCAGTACTAAAGTAAGGAGGACGTATGGCTACACCTTC.

CDR3 nucleotide sequence: TGTGCCAGCAGCTTAATGGGGGGTAAGGATTCACCCCTCCACTTT. Its translation is CASSLMGGKDSPLHF. The rearrangement uses TRBV7-3 and TRBJ1-6; perhaps TRBD1 as D (5 bases). Germline V gene sequence: CDR1 SGHTA, CDR2 FQGTGA. Trimming removed 1 base at V and 8 bases at J, with 12 bases between. This CDR3 is built from 15 residues.

This clone occurred once. The J gene is TRBJ2-3, the V gene TRBV4-1, with 15 bases that match TRBD2. The germline V gene has CDR1 MGHRA and CDR2 YSYEKL. This CDR3 comprises 17 residues. The V segment lost 4 bases and the J segment 6 bases; nucleotides outside the gene matches: 8. This CDR3 is CASSPRGLAGGLDTQYF. DNA of the CDR3: TGCGCCAGCAGCCCACGAGGACTAGCGGGAGGGCTGGATACGCAGTATTTT.

Remarks on this clone: The sample contains more than one DNA sequence encoding this CDR3. This chain joins TRBV27 and TRBJ2-7; D unclear. Germline CDR1 is MNHEY and CDR2 is SMNVEV (reference sequence). The CDR3 runs 12 residues. Trimming shortened V by 6 bases and J by 0 bases, and 6 bases separated the two germline ends. In nucleotides, the CDR3 is TGTGCCAGCAGCCGAGACTCCTACGAGCAGTACTTC. This encodes CASSRDSYEQYF.

This rearrangement joins TRBV30 to TRBJ1-4; D is undetermined. V was clipped by 5 bases and J by 4 bases, with 5 bases between them. The germline V gene encodes CDR1 GTSNPN and CDR2 SVGIG (reference sequence). The CDR3 spans 11 residues. This CDR3 is CAWGSNEKLFF. CDR3 bases: TGTGCCTGGGGCAGTAATGAAAAACTGTTTTTT.

The chain is built from TRBV19 and TRBJ1-2; TRBD1 might be the D (5 bases). V lost 8 bases and J 3 bases, leaving 37 bases between the germline ends. This CDR3 spans 21 amino acids. Germline V CDR1 and CDR2: LNHDA, SQIVND (reference sequence). CDR3 DNA sequence: TGTGCCAGTGAGTCGACAGAATACACCACAATCCCACAAAATACCGACTATGGCTACACCTTC. It codes for CASESTEYTTIPQNTDYGYTF.